This T cell receptor (beta chain) was identified in a study of shared clonotypes between healthy human individuals. Every immunoSEQ plate was one replicate of a subset's evenly spread DNA. Measured with immunoSEQ multiplex PCR; TCRdb has only the in-frame clones, and not every one. Seen here are about 2.1 million clones, 90% to 95% observed once, and the top ten hold more than 1.5%. The CDR3 is 17 amino acids. The germline CDR1 and CDR2 sequences are SEHNR and FQNEAQ (reference sequence). Trimming removed 0 bases from V and 5 bases from J, with 16 bases in between. Terminally differentiated effector memory CD45RA+ cells were left out of the naive CD8 fraction, which was CD45RO-negative and positively selected for CCR7.

The V call is TRBV7-9, the J call TRBJ1-4; D unclear. The sequence derives from a man between 18 and 29 years old in good health. Some clones in this sample may be carry-over from other donors' samples. The sequenced sample consisted of naive CD8+ T cells from PBMCs. This CDR3 is CASSLASGVEENEKLFF. The CDR3 bases are TGTGCCAGCAGCTTAGCGAGTGGGGTCGAAGAGAATGAAAAACTGTTTTTT.